The sequence of this T cell receptor (beta chain) was determined in a study of patients and donors after allogeneic stem cell transplantation. TCRdb redid the calling of the RT-PCR reads with MiXCR, one entry per CDR3 protein. The data contain about 200,000 distinct CDR3 sequences, 38% of them singletons. This CDR3 contains 15 residues. With V trimmed by 7 bases and J by 3 bases, 10 bases remained unmatched. Sequencing input: blood, either unsorted or a sorted T cell fraction (not recorded which). This clonotype was obtained from a human donor who was either an allogeneic HSCT recipient or a stem cell or donor lymphocyte infusion donor (not recorded which). It is not recorded whose cells these are; they may come from a transplant donor. The rearrangement links TRBV12-3 or TRBV12-4 to TRBJ2-3; 7 bases line up with TRBD1. This chain's CDR3 is CASTLGQTPTDTQYF. CDR3 bases: TGTGCCAGCACCTTGGGACAGACACCGACAGATACGCAGTATTTT.